The sequence of this TCR beta chain was determined in a study of read filtering for tumor transcriptome and immune sequencing. Study-level information: IR-seq gave about 3.5 to 10.27 million TCR reads per sample; RNA-seq gave roughly 80 to 1273.

Molecular barcoded adaptors covering alpha/delta and beta/gamma chains were used on 400 to 450 ng RNA. Each CDR3 protein is one row after TCRdb ran MiXCR on the reads. The sample carries roughly 46,000 distinct CDR3 sequences, approximately 12% recorded once. Germline-derived CDR1 and CDR2 are MNHNS and SASEGT. The CDR3 consists of 12 residues. Sampling of bone marrow took place during active disease in every patient. Concerning this clonotype: Possible read error: a much larger clone is one base away.

The sample was a population of CD138-negative cells sorted from bone marrow. The chain has TRBV6-1 and TRBJ2-7; unclear D gene. This clonotype originated in a donor at least 40 years old with multiple myeloma. This CDR3 reads CAGSRNLYEQYF. CDR3 in DNA: TGTGCCGGCAGCCGGAACCTCTACGAGCAGTACTTC.